This paragraph reports one T cell receptor beta chain. V was pared by 5 bases and J by 4 bases, with 7 bases of the junction left unmatched. This CDR3 has 16 residues. The germline V gene has CDR1 SGDLS and CDR2 YYNGEE. This specimen belongs to a study of blood T cell repertoires in COVID-19. Study as a whole: T cells, B-cell-depleted T cells, or PBMCs provided the cDNA or gDNA that served as material.

Cohort placement rested on clinical history that participants reported themselves. Data came from immunoSEQ multiplex PCR; TCRdb stores just in-frame clones and leaves some out. The repertoire includes some 320,000 clones, 90% of them detected once, and 3.9% sits in the top ten. This sequence joins TRBV9 and TRBJ2-1; TRBD2 agrees at 12 bases. The receptor's source is a woman in her twenties or thirties who had been exposed to COVID-19. The specimen sequenced was PBMCs or T cells enriched from blood (not recorded which). CDR3 nucleotides: TGTGCCAGCAGTCCCCTAGCGGGGGGGAAATACAATGAGCAGTTCTTC. It yields the protein CASSPLAGGKYNEQFF.